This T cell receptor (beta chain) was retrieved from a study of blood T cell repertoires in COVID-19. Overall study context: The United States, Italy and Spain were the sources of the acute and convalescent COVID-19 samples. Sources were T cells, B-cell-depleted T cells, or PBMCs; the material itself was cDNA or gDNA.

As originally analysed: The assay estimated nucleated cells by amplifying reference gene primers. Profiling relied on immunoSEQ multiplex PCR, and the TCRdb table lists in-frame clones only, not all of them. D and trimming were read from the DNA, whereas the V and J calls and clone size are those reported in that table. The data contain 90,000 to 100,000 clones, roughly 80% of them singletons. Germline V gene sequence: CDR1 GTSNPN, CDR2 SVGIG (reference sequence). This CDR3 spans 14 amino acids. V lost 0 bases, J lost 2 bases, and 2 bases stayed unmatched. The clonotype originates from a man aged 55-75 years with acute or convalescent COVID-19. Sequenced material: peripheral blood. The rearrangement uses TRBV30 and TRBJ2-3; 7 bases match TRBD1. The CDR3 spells CAWSVGTDTDTQYF. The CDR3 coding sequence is TGTGCCTGGAGTGTCGGGACAGACACAGATACGCAGTATTTT.